This entry features one T cell receptor (beta chain) sequence. Germline V CDR1 and CDR2: SGHDT, YYEEEE. J lost 5 bases, V lost 0 bases, and 2 bases had no gene match. The CDR3 sequence is 14 residues long. The PCR was carried out with 60 Vbeta primers and 13 Jbeta primers. The repertoire was sequenced with immunoSEQ multiplex PCR; TCRdb's copy has only in-frame clones and lacks some. The sample carries over 100,000 clones, about 80% recorded once. These data originate in a study of cytomegalovirus exposure and HLA in healthy donors. The TCR sequence derives from a woman aged 50 to 60 in good health and CMV-seropositive. The chain is built from TRBV5-6 and TRBJ2-7; 10 bases match TRBD1. Sequencing was performed on PBMCs. DNA for the CDR3: TGTGCCAGCAGCTTGGGACAGGGGGCCAACGAGCAGTACTTC. Residues: CASSLGQGANEQYF.